Listed below are T cell receptor beta chains from one sample, sequenced in a study. MiXCR, run by TCRdb on the RT-PCR reads, gives a single entry per CDR3 protein. The profile shows almost 700,000 distinct CDR3 sequences, more than 13% of them singletons. The sequencing sample was made of memory CD4+ T cells from blood. These receptors were taken from a female donor in good health, serving as a healthy control. CDR3s include the opening cysteine and the closing phenylalanine or tryptophan. The D gene is left open where the match is weak. Rows may omit the clone size; those that give it use once, few, many or a size class.

v_call: TRBV9; j_call: TRBJ2-7; d_call: TRBD1; clone_size: few; cdr3_aa: CASSVAGQGLTYEQYF; cdr3_nt: TGTGCCAGCAGCGTAGCGGGACAGGGTCTAACCTACGAGCAGTACTTC
v_call: TRBV10-2; j_call: TRBJ1-5; d_call: TRBD1; clone_size: -; cdr3_aa: CASSGQGTSNQPQHF; cdr3_nt: TGCGCCAGCAGTGGACAGGGGACAAGCAATCAGCCCCAGCATTTT
v_call: TRBV24-1; j_call: TRBJ2-1; d_call: TRBD2; clone_size: few; cdr3_aa: CATSGLAENNEQFF; cdr3_nt: TGTGCCACCAGTGGACTAGCAGAGAACAATGAGCAGTTCTTC
v_call: TRBV12-3/TRBV12-4; j_call: TRBJ1-5; d_call: -; clone_size: few; cdr3_aa: CASSFQRSNQPQHF; cdr3_nt: TGTGCCAGCAGTTTTCAGCGCAGCAATCAGCCCCAGCATTTT
v_call: TRBV5-1; j_call: TRBJ2-5; d_call: -; clone_size: -; cdr3_aa: CASSLGLSSGQETQYF; cdr3_nt: TGCGCCAGCAGCTTGGGACTTTCCTCAGGTCAAGAGACCCAGTACTTC
v_call: TRBV6-5; j_call: TRBJ1-2; d_call: TRBD1; clone_size: -; cdr3_aa: CASSYSISGQGFYGYTF; cdr3_nt: TGTGCCAGCAGTTACTCGATCTCGGGACAGGGGTTCTATGGCTACACCTTC
v_call: TRBV7-2; j_call: TRBJ1-1; d_call: TRBD1; clone_size: few; cdr3_aa: CASSLVFRGNTEAFF; cdr3_nt: TGTGCCAGCAGCTTAGTCTTCAGGGGGAATACTGAAGCTTTCTTT
v_call: TRBV24-1; j_call: TRBJ2-1; d_call: TRBD2; clone_size: few; cdr3_aa: CATSDMHDGGALDEQFF; cdr3_nt: TGTGCCACCAGTGATATGCACGACGGGGGGGCTCTCGATGAGCAGTTCTTC
v_call: TRBV28; j_call: TRBJ1-5; d_call: -; clone_size: few; cdr3_aa: CASSKTGSNQPQHF; cdr3_nt: TGTGCCAGCAGTAAGACAGGTAGCAATCAGCCCCAGCATTTT
v_call: TRBV12-3/TRBV12-4; j_call: TRBJ1-1; d_call: -; clone_size: -; cdr3_aa: CASSFLSTEAFF; cdr3_nt: TGTGCCAGCAGTTTTCTAAGCACTGAAGCTTTCTTT
v_call: TRBV2; j_call: TRBJ2-3; d_call: TRBD2; clone_size: -; cdr3_aa: CASSSGLAGVGSDTQYF; cdr3_nt: TGTGCCAGCAGTTCCGGACTAGCGGGAGTAGGATCAGATACGCAGTATTTT
v_call: TRBV12-3/TRBV12-4; j_call: TRBJ1-1; d_call: TRBD1; clone_size: many; cdr3_aa: CASTTQGVEAFF; cdr3_nt: TGTGCCAGCACAACACAGGGGGTTGAAGCTTTCTTT
v_call: TRBV5-4; j_call: TRBJ2-7; d_call: -; clone_size: -; cdr3_aa: CASSPSGTSLEQYF; cdr3_nt: TGTGCCAGCAGCCCATCCGGGACCTCTTTAGAGCAGTACTTC
v_call: TRBV20-1; j_call: TRBJ1-6; d_call: -; clone_size: -; cdr3_aa: CSARAGLDHYSPLHF; cdr3_nt: TGCAGTGCTAGGGCCGGACTCGACCACTATTCACCCCTCCACTTT
v_call: TRBV6-2/TRBV6-3; j_call: TRBJ2-3; d_call: TRBD1; clone_size: -; cdr3_aa: CASSYSTGTTDTQYF; cdr3_nt: TGTGCCAGCAGTTACTCGACAGGGACGACAGATACGCAGTATTTT
v_call: TRBV10-3; j_call: TRBJ2-2; d_call: TRBD2; clone_size: few; cdr3_aa: CAISYSGTFVGELFF; cdr3_nt: TGTGCCATCAGTTATAGCGGGACCTTTGTCGGGGAGCTGTTTTTT
v_call: TRBV9; j_call: TRBJ2-3; d_call: TRBD2; clone_size: few; cdr3_aa: CASTRLAGDTDTQYF; cdr3_nt: TGTGCCAGCACCAGACTAGCGGGGGACACAGATACGCAGTATTTT